This T cell receptor beta chain was sequenced in a study of T cell responses to AZD1222 COVID-19 vaccine. This clone was found a few times. Here immunoSEQ multiplex PCR was the method, and the copy in TCRdb shows in-frame clones only, minus some. The sample records more than 100,000 clones, over 75% being singletons. Germline CDR1 reads MGHRA; CDR2 reads YSYEKL. V shed 2 bases, J shed 3 bases, and the junction held 4 bases outside the gene matches. There are 16 residues in the CDR3. The receptor's source is an adult in good health. V is TRBV4-1 and J is TRBJ2-1; 10 bases fit TRBD2. The sequencing used peripheral blood, collected on day 0 of AZD1222 vaccination. As DNA, the CDR3 is TGCGCCAGCAGCCAACGGACTAGCGGCATCTACAATGAGCAGTTCTTC. Residues: CASSQRTSGIYNEQFF.